A single T cell receptor (beta chain) is shown here with its context. The clone's antigen remains unknown. Base qualities are not recorded, but no much larger clone differs from it by a single base. Patients with autoimmune disease history or receiving systemic immunosuppression were excluded from the trial. Peripheral blood for TCR sequencing was drawn from every dose cohort at baseline, at cycle 4 day 1 and at cycle 7 day 1. The samples were drawn from a first-in-human, open-label, multicenter phase I dose-escalation trial of ivuxolimab. The trial enrolled adults with locally advanced or metastatic head and neck squamous cell, hepatocellular, melanoma or renal cell carcinoma. Before TCR sequencing, CD4+ T cells and CD8+ T cells were sorted from peripheral blood as separate populations. These data are taken from a study of OX40 agonist ivuxolimab in advanced cancers. Turning to the overall study: The costimulatory receptor OX40 (CD134) was targeted by ivuxolimab, a fully human IgG2 agonistic monoclonal antibody. Intravenous ivuxolimab was administered to patients every 2 weeks at six dose levels: 0.01, 0.1, 0.3, 1.5, 3 and 10 mg/kg. Of the roughly 51 dose-escalation patients, hepatocellular carcinoma was present in approximately 20, melanoma in some 15, renal cell carcinoma in 9 and head and neck cancer in 9. A male proportion of roughly 80% and a mean age of about 60 years, ranging from roughly 23 to 90, were recorded for the dose-escalation cohort. Patients were allowed to have had prior anti-PD-1, anti-PD-L1 or anti-CTLA-4 therapy, and around two fifths of the dose-escalation patients had been treated with checkpoint inhibitors. Three dose-escalation patients achieved partial responses, one with hepatocellular carcinoma and two with cutaneous melanoma. Peripheral TCRbeta sequencing aimed to test whether ivuxolimab altered TCR sequence diversity and caused clonal T-cell expansion. The monotherapy dose-escalation portion (N ≈ 50 patients) of the phase I ivuxolimab trial is reported in the paper. General study outcomes and caveats: Low levels of normalized T-cell clonal expansion were also shown by some nonresponding patients. In the 0.1-3.0 mg/kg groups, partial responders had among the lowest normalized peripheral clonal expansion, particularly in CD8+ T cells. Clonal expansion of both CD4+ and CD8+ blood T cells was observed from baseline to week 6 at doses 0.1 to 3.0 mg/kg. On average, CD8+ T cells showed more expanded clones than CD4+ T cells after ivuxolimab. The antigen specificity of the clonally expanded peripheral T cells was not determined.

Genomic DNA was extracted from sorted cells for sequencing of the TCRbeta CDR3 region. TCRbeta CDR3 regions were sequenced using the immunoSEQ Assay. Held by TCRdb, this immuneACCESS table contains in-frame sequences only and omits some clones. Under half of the omission traces to an unresolved V gene where checked; the cause of the rest is unknown. The sample records about 48,000 clones, around nine tenths of which are singletons. The top ten constitute about 1.9% of the sample. CDR1 and CDR2, looked up from the germline V gene, are MGHRA and YSYEKL. V is reduced by 4 bases and J by 4 bases, leaving a spacing of 16 bases between them. The CDR3 runs 15 amino acids, cysteine and phenylalanine included. Only CDR3 DNA remains: 45 bases, in frame from the first base.

The receptor comes from an adult with an advanced solid tumor such as melanoma, head and neck, liver or kidney cancer. Recombination linked TRBV4-1 to TRBJ1-2; no D gene can be assigned with confidence. Source: CD4+ or CD8+ T cells sorted from blood, taken in a trial of the OX40 agonist ivuxolimab. The nucleotide sequence reads as follows: TGCGCCAGCAGCCTCGAGACGACACGAGCCTATGGCTACACCTTC. Its translation is CASSLETTRAYGYTF.